This T cell receptor beta chain was recovered during a study of radiotherapy plus CTLA-4 blockade in lung cancer. General study points: TCR clones from tumors expanded in blood after radiotherapy plus ipilimumab. Interferon-beta, together with early blood T cell clone dynamics, reportedly best predicted response.

Assay: immunoSEQ multiplex PCR; the TCRdb copy retains only in-frame clones and omits some. Altogether more than 75,000 clones are present, around 87% being singletons, with the ten largest covering approximately 0.9%. In regard to this clone: Its antigen is not known.

The V gene's germline CDR1 is SGDLS and CDR2 YYNGEE. The V and J ends lost 3 bases and 7 bases, in that order; junction bases with no gene match: 7. The CDR3 loop spans 16 amino acids. It was focal radiation plus CTLA-4 blockade with ipilimumab that patients with chemo-refractory metastatic non-small-cell lung cancer received. This clonotype was obtained from a human donor with non-small cell lung cancer who had stable disease on radiotherapy plus ipilimumab. The sequences come from peripheral blood, collected from a patient treated with radiotherapy plus ipilimumab. J is TRBJ2-1 and V is TRBV9; TRBD2 matches at 13 bases. In nucleotides, the CDR3 is TGTGCCAGCAGCGCCACCCAGGGACTAGCGGGAAATGAGCAGTTCTTC. Translated: CASSATQGLAGNEQFF.